This TCR beta chain was identified in a study of CD8 T cells in ankylosing spondylitis. Findings and limits, study-wide: Reportedly, disease-linked clones are significantly enriched in ankylosing spondylitis patients' matched synovial fluid. Some motif variants were previously reported in reactive arthritis synovial fluid and blood. Typical of ankylosing spondylitis blood, it appeared, was a TCR beta motif of eight highly homologous variants. Researchers report that disease-linked clones proved CD8+ and relatively rare in peripheral blood.

On this clonotype: Its antigen is not identified.

A quantitative 5'-RACE method, one with molecular barcodes, was used to make TCR beta libraries. TCRdb itself ran the 5' RACE reads through MiXCR, one entry per CDR3 protein. Of hundreds of thousands of distinct CDR3 sequences listed, over 9.5% are singletons. The CDR3 extends over 11 amino acids. Trimming removed 5 bases from V and 8 bases from J, with 9 bases in between. The rearrangement joins TRBV12-3 or TRBV12-4 to TRBJ1-2; maybe TRBD1 (5 bases). The sample taken for sequencing was blood, either unsorted or a sorted T cell fraction (not recorded which). The TCR sequence derives from a male donor with ankylosing spondylitis. This CDR3 reads CASSRDRGYTF. The CDR3 DNA reads as TGTGCCAGCAGTCGGGACCGAGGCTACACCTTC.